This TCR beta chain was sequenced for a study of blood T cell repertoires in COVID-19 (dated by TCRdb to 2020 to 2021). Notes on the research overall: Samples from collaborators originated in the United States, Italy and Spain and spanned both the acute and convalescent phases of COVID-19. The prospective study material was composed of cDNA or gDNA derived from T cells, B-cell-depleted T cells, or PBMCs. The sample metadata nearly always contained a de-identified subject ID, COVID-19 status, age in years and sex. HLA class I and class II types, where available, came from metadata supplied by the sample provider rather than from assay-based typing. Deeply sampled blood TCRbeta repertoires from subjects exposed to, actively infected with, or recovered from COVID-19 were included in the dataset. The repertoires were made available in a free public database intended to serve as a resource for research on the immune response to SARS-CoV-2. Samples were obtained from the ongoing ImmuneRACE study (first 160 participants) and from about 1,300 subjects provided by 6 global collaborators. Results and caveats for the whole study, not just this receptor: How much clinical and demographic metadata was included differed by source and by participant, and the metadata was provided uncurated.

The CDR3 starts with the cysteine, ends with the phenylalanine, and has 15 residues. The only DNA kept is the CDR3, 45 bases in frame from the first base. The germline V gene sets CDR1 to SGHTS and CDR2 to YDEGEE. V lost 0 bases and J lost 3 bases; the stretch between them is 10 bases long. Whole blood was collected in K2EDTA tubes by collaborating institutions according to the institutions' own protocols. For TCRbeta analysis, collaborators shipped samples as frozen whole blood, isolated PBMCs, or DNA extracted from either of those sample types. TCRbeta CDR3 regions were amplified from genomic DNA using the immunoSEQ Assay, a bias-controlled multiplex PCR. From the authors' description of their analysis: Within the assay, amplification of reference gene primers was used to estimate how many nucleated cells each sample contained. Sequence reads were collapsed and filtered to measure the absolute abundance of every unique TCRbeta CDR3 rearrangement. For each sample, productive Simpson clonality was calculated by taking the square root of Simpson's diversity index across productive rearrangements. This immuneACCESS table, as held by TCRdb, lists in-frame sequences with V and J called but not all clones. Of the missing ones, under half trace to an unresolved V gene in checked studies; the others have no known cause. That table is the source of V, J and clone size, and D and trimming were worked out from the DNA. The sample includes 35,000 to 40,000 clones, with roughly 87% observed a single time. The ten most abundant clones make up about 7% of the sample.

A word on this clone: What antigen it recognizes has not been identified. No much larger clonotype is one base removed from it; base qualities were not supplied.

The TCR was taken from a human donor in a cohort sampled during active COVID-19. Recombination joined TRBV5-8 with TRBJ1-3, with TRBD1 perhaps the D gene, on 5 matching bases. Source material: peripheral blood. The nucleotide sequence reads as follows: TGTGCCAGCAGCTTGGCAGGGCTTAGTGGAAACACCATATATTTT. Its translation reads: CASSLAGLSGNTIYF. The reference TRBV5-8 and TRBJ1-3 proteins fill in what lies around the CDR3, so the full variable domain reads EAGVTQSPTHLIKTRGQQATLRCSPISGHTSVYWYQQALGLGLQFLLWYDEGEERNRGNFPPRFSGRQFPNYSSELNVNALELEDSALYLCASSLAGLSGNTIYFGEGSWLTVV.